The clone carrying this T cell receptor (beta chain) has ten or more counts. Its antigen is currently unknown. The CDR3 extends over 15 amino acids. Germline V gene sequence: CDR1 SGHTA, CDR2 FQGNSA. The germline V and J ends were trimmed by 5 bases and 0 bases, with 14 bases remaining between them. The sample is drawn from a study of T cells after yellow fever vaccination. TCRdb called the 5' RACE reads again in MiXCR, with one record for every CDR3 protein. Of some 110,000 distinct CDR3 sequences listed, approximately 8.4% were seen once; the top ten hold 25%. General observations from the study: Reappearing after the booster were most of the clones from primary vaccination (approximately 96% CD4, roughly 86% CD8). The bulk population could contribute abundant contaminating clonotypes to FACS-sorted repertoires.

The sample consisted of CD8+ T cells sorted from PBMCs, taken 45 days after the yellow fever booster vaccination. The V and J genes are TRBV7-2 and TRBJ2-7; possible D gene TRBD1, 6 bases. The source is a man aged 25-45 years who received the YFV17D yellow fever vaccine. CDR3 region: CASSTTGMGSYEQYF. The CDR3 DNA is TGTGCCAGCAGCACCACAGGGATGGGCTCCTACGAGCAGTACTTC.